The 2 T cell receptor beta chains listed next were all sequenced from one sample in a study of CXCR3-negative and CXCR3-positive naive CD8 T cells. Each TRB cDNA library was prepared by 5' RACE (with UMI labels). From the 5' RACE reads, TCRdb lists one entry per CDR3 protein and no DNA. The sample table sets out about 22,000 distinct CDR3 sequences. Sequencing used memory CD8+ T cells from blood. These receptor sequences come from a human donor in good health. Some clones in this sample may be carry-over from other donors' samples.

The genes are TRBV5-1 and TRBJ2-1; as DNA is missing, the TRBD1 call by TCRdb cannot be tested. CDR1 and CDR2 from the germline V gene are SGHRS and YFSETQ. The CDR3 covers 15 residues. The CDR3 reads CASSLSSGVYNEQFF. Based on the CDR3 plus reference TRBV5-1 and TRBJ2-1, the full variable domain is KAGVTQTPRYLIKTRGQQVTLSCSPISGHRSVSWYQQTPGQGLQFLFEYFSETQRNKGNFPGRFSGRQFSNSRSEMNVSTLELGDSALYLCASSLSSGVYNEQFFGPGTRLTVL.

The CDR3 loop reads CSARRVEAGELFF. The chain combines TRBV20-1 with TRBJ2-2. Germline CDR1 reads DFQATT; CDR2 reads SNEGSKA (reference sequence). The CDR3 is 13 residues long.